There are many counts of the clone carrying this TCR beta chain. This entry comes from a study of regulatory T cells in long-lasting Graves disease. Time point here: newly diagnosed GD, antithyroid drugs for less than 3 months. RNA extracted from PBMCs served as the sequencing template. Libraries of TCR beta came from iRepertoire HTBI primers plus Arm-PCR of CDR3 regions. TCRdb passed the multiplex PCR reads through MiXCR, listing each CDR3 protein once. The sample carries under 300,000 distinct CDR3 sequences, roughly a fifth recorded once. The V gene lost 7 bases and the J gene lost 4 bases, with 19 bases spanning the gap. CDR1 and CDR2 (germline): SEHNR, FQNEAQ (reference sequence). CDR3 length equals 16 residues.

Material: peripheral blood mononuclear cells (PBMCs), obtained at new diagnosis, from a patient treated with antithyroid drugs. The sequence derives from a female donor with Graves disease. The chain couples TRBV7-9 to TRBJ2-2, with TRBD1 as a possible D gene (6 bases). DNA of the CDR3: TGTGCCAGCACCACAAGGCCAGGGGCGGGCACCGGGGAGCTGTTTTTT. It is translated as CASTTRPGAGTGELFF.